This TCR beta chain emerged from a study of neurological immune-mediated disorders. General study results and limits: No sharing of CDR3 amino acid sequences was observed among expanded clones across subjects, suggesting private repertoires in all groups.

This clonotype showed up many times. The target antigen is unknown. Synthesis of cDNA was performed by 5'RACE using 10-nucleotide random UMIs. From the 5' RACE reads, TCRdb called clonotypes with MiXCR, one entry per CDR3 protein. This sample has fewer than 20,000 distinct CDR3 sequences; under 35% occur once, and the top ten carry 30% to 35%. PBMCs stored at -80 C, 2 million in total, were the source of the unsorted libraries. This clonotype was obtained from a middle-aged man with HTLV-1-associated myelopathy (HAM/TSP). The sequencing sample was made of PBMCs.

CDR3 region: CSGSMSGRRGYTF. As DNA, the CDR3 is TGCAGCGGCTCCATGTCAGGGCGGCGGGGCTACACCTTC. The V gene is TRBV29-1, the J gene TRBJ1-2, with D possibly TRBD1 on 5 matching bases. This CDR3 has 13 amino acids. CDR1 and CDR2 (germline): SQVTM, ANQGSEA. V was trimmed by 7 bases and J by 8 bases, leaving 20 bases between them.